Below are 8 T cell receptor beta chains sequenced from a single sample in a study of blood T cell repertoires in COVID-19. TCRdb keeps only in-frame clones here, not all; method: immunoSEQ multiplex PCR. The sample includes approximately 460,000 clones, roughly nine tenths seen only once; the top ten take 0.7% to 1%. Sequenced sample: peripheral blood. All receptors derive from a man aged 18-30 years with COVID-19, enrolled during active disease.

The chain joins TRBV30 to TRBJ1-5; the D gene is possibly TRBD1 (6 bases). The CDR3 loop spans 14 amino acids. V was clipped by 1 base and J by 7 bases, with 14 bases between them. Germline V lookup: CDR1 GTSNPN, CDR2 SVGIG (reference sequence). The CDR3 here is CAWSEVAGAQPQHF. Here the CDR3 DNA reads TGTGCCTGGAGTGAGGTGGCAGGGGCACAGCCCCAGCATTTT.

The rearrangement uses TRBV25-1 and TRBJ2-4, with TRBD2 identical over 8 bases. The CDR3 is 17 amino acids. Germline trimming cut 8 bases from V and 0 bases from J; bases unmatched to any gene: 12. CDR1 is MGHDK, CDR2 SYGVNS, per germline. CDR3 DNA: TGTGCCAGCCCTAGCCCCACTAGCGGTCTAGCCAAAAACATTCAGTACTTC. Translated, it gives CASPSPTSGLAKNIQYF.

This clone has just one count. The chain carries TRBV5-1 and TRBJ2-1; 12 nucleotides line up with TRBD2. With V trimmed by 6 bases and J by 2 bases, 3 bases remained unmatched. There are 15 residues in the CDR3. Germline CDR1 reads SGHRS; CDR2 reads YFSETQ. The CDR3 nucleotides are TGCGCCAGCACCCGGACTAGCGGGACCTACAATGAGCAGTTCTTC. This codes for CASTRTSGTYNEQFF.

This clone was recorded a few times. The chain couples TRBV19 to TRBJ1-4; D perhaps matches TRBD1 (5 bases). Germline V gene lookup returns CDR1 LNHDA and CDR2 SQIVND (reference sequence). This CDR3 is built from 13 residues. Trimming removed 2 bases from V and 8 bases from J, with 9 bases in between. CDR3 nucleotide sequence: TGTGCCAGTAGTATACAGGGTGGCGAAAAACTGTTTTTT. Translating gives CASSIQGGEKLFF.

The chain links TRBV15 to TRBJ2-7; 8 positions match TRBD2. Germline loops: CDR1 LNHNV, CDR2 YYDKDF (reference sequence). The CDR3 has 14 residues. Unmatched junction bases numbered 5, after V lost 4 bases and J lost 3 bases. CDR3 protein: CATSKIGRGYEQYF. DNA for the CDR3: TGTGCCACCAGCAAAATCGGGAGGGGCTACGAGCAGTACTTC.

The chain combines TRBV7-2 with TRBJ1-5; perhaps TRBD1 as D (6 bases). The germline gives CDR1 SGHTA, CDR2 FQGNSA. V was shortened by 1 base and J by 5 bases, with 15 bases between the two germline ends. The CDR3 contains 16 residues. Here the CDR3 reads CASSLGPAGAHQPQHF. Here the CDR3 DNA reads TGTGCCAGCAGCTTAGGGCCGGCGGGGGCGCATCAGCCCCAGCATTTT.

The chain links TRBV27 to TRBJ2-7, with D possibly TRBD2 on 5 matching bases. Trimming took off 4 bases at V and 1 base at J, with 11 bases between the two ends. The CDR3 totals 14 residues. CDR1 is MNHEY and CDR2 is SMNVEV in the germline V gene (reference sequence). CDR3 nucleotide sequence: TGTGCCAGCAGTTGGGCGAGGGAGTCCTACGAGCAGTACTTC. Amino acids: CASSWARESYEQYF.

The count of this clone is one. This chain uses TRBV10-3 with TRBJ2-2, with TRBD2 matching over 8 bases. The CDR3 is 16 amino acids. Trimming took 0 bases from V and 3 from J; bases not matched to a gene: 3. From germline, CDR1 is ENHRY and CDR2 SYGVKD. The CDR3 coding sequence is TGTGCCATCAGTGAGTCTGCGGGGGGCGACACCGGGGAGCTGTTTTTT. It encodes CAISESAGGDTGELFF.